Given below is one T cell receptor beta chain in context. These data originate in a study of blood T cell repertoires in COVID-19. Clones were read by immunoSEQ multiplex PCR, and TCRdb kept only the in-frame ones, dropping some. The sample holds some 290,000 clones, around 92% seen once. The length of the CDR3 is 15 residues. In germline, CDR1 is MGHRA, CDR2 YSYEKL. Trimming left V 0 bases short and J 0 bases short, with 5 bases between. Sequences were obtained from PBMCs or T cells enriched from blood (not recorded which). The rearrangement uses TRBV4-1 and TRBJ1-4; D uncertain. The sequence came from a woman in her twenties or thirties who had recovered from COVID-19. The CDR3 region is CASSQDPATNEKLFF. The CDR3 DNA is TGCGCCAGCAGCCAAGATCCCGCAACTAATGAAAAACTGTTTTTT.